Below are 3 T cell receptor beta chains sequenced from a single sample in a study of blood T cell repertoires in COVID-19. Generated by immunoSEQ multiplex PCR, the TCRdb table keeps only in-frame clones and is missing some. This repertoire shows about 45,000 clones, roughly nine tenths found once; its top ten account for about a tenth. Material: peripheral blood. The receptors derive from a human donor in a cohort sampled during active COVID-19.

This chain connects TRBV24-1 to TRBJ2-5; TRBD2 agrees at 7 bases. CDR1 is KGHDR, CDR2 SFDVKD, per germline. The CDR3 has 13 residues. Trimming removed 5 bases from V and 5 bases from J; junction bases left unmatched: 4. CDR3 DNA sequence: TGTGCCACCAGTGGGGGGGGTAGGGAGACCCAGTACTTC. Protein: CATSGGGRETQYF.

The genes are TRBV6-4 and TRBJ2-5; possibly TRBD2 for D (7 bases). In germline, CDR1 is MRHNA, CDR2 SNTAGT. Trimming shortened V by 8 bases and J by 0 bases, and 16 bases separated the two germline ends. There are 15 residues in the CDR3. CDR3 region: CASPGGGPYQETQYF. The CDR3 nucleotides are TGTGCCAGCCCAGGCGGGGGCCCTTACCAAGAGACCCAGTACTTC.

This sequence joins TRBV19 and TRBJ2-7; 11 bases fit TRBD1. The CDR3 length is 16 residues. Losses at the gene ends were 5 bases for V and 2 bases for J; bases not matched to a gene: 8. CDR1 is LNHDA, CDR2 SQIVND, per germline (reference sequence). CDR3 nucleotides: TGTGCCAGTAGTGCCCTAGGACAGGGGGCTACCTACGAGCAGTACTTC. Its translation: CASSALGQGATYEQYF.